The 9 T cell receptor beta chains listed next were all sequenced from one sample in a study of blood T cell repertoires in COVID-19. Method: immunoSEQ multiplex PCR; TCRdb's copy keeps in-frame clones and lacks some. The sample holds tens of thousands of clones; around 83% are singletons and the top ten take approximately 19%. The sequenced sample was peripheral blood. Every receptor here comes from a man in his forties or fifties in a cohort sampled during active COVID-19.

CDR3 coding DNA: TGTGCCAGCAGCGACAGACCGACATACTCACCCCTCCACTTT. It codes for CASSDRPTYSPLHF. The chain employs TRBV6-6 and TRBJ1-6; the D gene is possibly TRBD1 (5 bases). Trimming left V 6 bases short and J 10 bases short, with 16 bases between. The CDR3 contains 14 residues. From germline, CDR1 is MNHNY and CDR2 SVGAGI (reference sequence).

The rearrangement joins TRBV4-1 to TRBJ2-1; D possibly corresponds to TRBD1 (5 bases). Trimming stripped 1 base from V and 4 bases from J, with 17 bases between. Per germline, CDR1 MGHRA and CDR2 YSYEKL. This CDR3 contains 17 residues. The DNA for the CDR3 is TGCGCCAGCAGCCAAGTTCCGACAGCCAGAAGGTACAATGAGCAGTTCTTC. Translating it yields CASSQVPTARRYNEQFF.

V is TRBV6-5 and J is TRBJ1-5; the D is unclear. The CDR3 covers 11 residues. Germline CDR1 reads MNHEY; CDR2 reads SVGAGI. V was shortened by 6 bases and J by 8 bases, with 8 bases between the two germline ends. The CDR3: CASRALEPQHF. The DNA of the CDR3 is TGTGCCAGCAGGGCCCTCGAGCCCCAGCATTTT.

For this clone: Other DNA sequences of this sample code for an identical CDR3. This chain connects TRBV5-1 to TRBJ2-7; the match to TRBD1 covers 10 bases. CDR1 is SGHRS and CDR2 is YFSETQ in the germline V gene. V lost 3 bases to trimming and J lost 0 bases; unmatched junction nucleotides: 3. The CDR3 consists of 15 residues. The CDR3 DNA sequence: TGCGCCAGCAGCTCCGGGACAGGGGTCTCCTACGAGCAGTACTTC. This encodes CASSSGTGVSYEQYF.

This sequence joins TRBV25-1 and TRBJ2-7, with D maybe TRBD2 (6 bases). V was cut by 7 bases and J by 5 bases, with 15 bases left in between. CDR3 size: 13 residues. In germline, CDR1 is MGHDK, CDR2 SYGVNS. This CDR3 is CASTGTPAHEQYF. The CDR3 region has the DNA TGTGCCAGCACGGGGACTCCAGCCCACGAGCAGTACTTC.

The rearrangement joins TRBV5-1 to TRBJ2-1; 12 bases line up with TRBD2. Germline trimming cut 4 bases from V and 7 bases from J; bases unmatched to any gene: 6. Looked up from germline, CDR1 is SGHRS and CDR2 is YFSETQ. There are 15 residues in the CDR3. The CDR3 coding sequence is TGCGCCAGCAGCCTACAGACTAGCGGGAGTAATGAGCAGTTCTTC. Encoded protein: CASSLQTSGSNEQFF.

The rearrangement uses TRBV9 and TRBJ2-1, with D perhaps TRBD1 (6 bases). V lost 3 bases and J lost 7, with 11 bases in between. CDR1 is SGDLS, CDR2 YYNGEE, per germline. The CDR3 covers 13 residues. The CDR3 DNA reads TGTGCCAGCAGCGCCCACAGGGTAAATGAGCAGTTCTTC. Translating gives CASSAHRVNEQFF.

This chain links TRBV6-5 with TRBJ1-2; D unresolved. The length of the CDR3 is 14 residues. V was clipped by 0 bases and J by 7 bases, with 12 bases between them. Germline V CDR1 and CDR2: MNHEY, SVGAGI. Here the CDR3 reads CASSYSPDSGGYTF. In DNA, the CDR3 is TGTGCCAGCAGTTACTCGCCGGATTCAGGTGGCTACACCTTC.

The chain carries TRBV4-1 and TRBJ2-1; TRBD2 agrees at 7 bases. The CDR3 consists of 17 residues. With 4 bases clipped from V and 2 bases from J, the junction kept 11 bases outside the gene matches. The V gene's germline CDR1 is MGHRA and CDR2 YSYEKL. The CDR3 is CASSPRFRGETYNEQFF. The CDR3 bases are TGCGCCAGCAGCCCTCGGTTCCGGGGGGAAACCTACAATGAGCAGTTCTTC.